One and the same sample provided the 29 T cell receptor beta chains below, sequenced in a study of response to subunit inactivated influenza vaccine. TCRdb recomputed calls from the RT-PCR reads with MiXCR, one row per CDR3 protein. The sample contains some 800,000 distinct CDR3 sequences, 21% of which appear only once. The sample was PBMCs from blood, taken roughly 5 days after vaccination. The receptors originated from a man aged 50 to 60 who received an inactivated influenza vaccine.

This sequence joins TRBV11-2 and TRBJ2-1; no clear D gene. CDR3 size: 13 residues. Germline CDR1 and CDR2: SGHAT and FQNNGV. V shed 3 bases and J shed 9 bases, with 12 bases lying between them. CDR3 sequence: CASSFMGYLEQFF. The DNA of the CDR3 is TGTGCCAGCAGCTTTATGGGCTATCTTGAGCAGTTCTTC. The variable domain in full, completed from reference TRBV11-2 and TRBJ2-1, reads EAGVAQSPRYKIIEKRQSVAFWCNPISGHATLYWYQQILGQGPKLLIQFQNNGVVDDSQLPKDRFSAERLKGVDSTLKIQPAKLEDSAVYLCASSFMGYLEQFFGPGTRLTVL.

The rearrangement joins TRBV6-4 to TRBJ1-2; D gene ambiguous. V dropped 0 bases and J dropped 8 bases, with 10 bases sitting between them. This CDR3 has 13 residues. In germline, CDR1 is MRHNA, CDR2 SNTAGT. CDR3 nucleotides: TGTGCCAGCAGTGACTCGACTACGGGGGGCTACACCTTC. It is translated as CASSDSTTGGYTF.

The chain carries TRBV6-5 and TRBJ1-2, with TRBD1 identical over 10 bases. Germline loops: CDR1 MNHEY, CDR2 SVGAGI. J lost 10 bases, V lost 2 bases, and 7 bases had no gene match. The CDR3 has 14 residues. In DNA, the CDR3 is TGTGCCAGCAGTTACCTGGGACAGGGGAGACCCTACACCTTC. Encoded protein: CASSYLGQGRPYTF.

The gene calls are TRBV20-1 and TRBJ2-5; 7 nucleotides align to TRBD2. Germline V gene data show CDR1 as DFQATT and CDR2 as SNEGSKA (reference sequence). This CDR3 has 13 amino acids. V lost 6 bases to trimming and J lost 3 bases; unmatched junction nucleotides: 7. DNA for the CDR3: TGCAGTGCCTCGGGGAGGGCTGAAGAGACCCAGTACTTC. Its protein is CSASGRAEETQYF.

The chain employs TRBV5-1 and TRBJ2-2; either TRBD1 or TRBD2 may supply D (5 bases each). This CDR3 has 15 residues. In germline, CDR1 is SGHRS, CDR2 YFSETQ. V was shortened by 5 bases and J by 5 bases, with 16 bases between the two germline ends. CDR3 region: CASSEGVGGTGELFF. The CDR3 DNA is TGCGCCAGCAGTGAAGGCGTTGGGGGTACCGGGGAGCTGTTTTTT.

The chain has TRBV7-2 and TRBJ1-6; TRBD1 matches 9 bases. Germline V CDR1 and CDR2: SGHTA, FQGNSA. CDR3 size: 14 residues. After removal of 1 base from V and 9 bases from J, the junction contained 1 base not matched to a gene. In DNA form, the CDR3 reads TGTGCCAGCAGCTTAGGGGACAGGGCTTCACCCCTCCACTTT. Protein product: CASSLGDRASPLHF.

This clonotype has a handful of counts. The V call is TRBV7-9, the J call TRBJ2-7, with 7 bases lining up with TRBD1. The germline gives CDR1 SEHNR, CDR2 FQNEAQ (reference sequence). This CDR3 spans 15 amino acids. Trimming at V came to 6 bases and at J to 0 bases, leaving 8 bases not matched to a gene. CDR3 bases: TGTGCCAGCAGTCGGGACAGCGTCAACTCCTACGAGCAGTACTTC. Protein sequence: CASSRDSVNSYEQYF.

This clonotype has more than one count but fewer than ten. The V and J genes are TRBV29-1 and TRBJ2-3, with D tentatively TRBD2 (5 bases). The CDR3 is made up of 15 amino acids. Germline CDR1 and CDR2: SQVTM and ANQGSEA. The V end lost 5 bases, the J end lost 3 bases, and 18 bases lay between the germline ends. The CDR3 DNA follows: TGCAGCGTTTCCCGGTTCGTGGGGAGAACAGATACGCAGTATTTT. It translates to CSVSRFVGRTDTQYF.

This clonotype was detected ten times or more. This sequence joins TRBV5-1 and TRBJ2-1; 10 nucleotides agree with TRBD2. Germline CDR1 reads SGHRS; CDR2 reads YFSETQ. This CDR3 region has 15 residues. The V gene end was trimmed by 4 bases and the J gene end by 2 bases; junction bases not matched to a gene: 3. This CDR3 is CASSKAGGPYNEQFF. The CDR3 DNA follows: TGCGCCAGCAGCAAAGCGGGAGGGCCCTACAATGAGCAGTTCTTC.

This clonotype was detected a few times. The chain links TRBV12-3 or TRBV12-4 to TRBJ1-5, with D maybe TRBD1 (6 bases). V lost 6 bases and J 7 bases, leaving 13 bases between the germline ends. The CDR3 consists of 13 residues. The CDR3 nucleotides are TGTGCCAGCAGCCCCTTAGGGGGACAGCCCCAGCATTTT. Residues: CASSPLGGQPQHF.

The chain is built from TRBV29-1 and TRBJ1-5; the match to TRBD1 covers 11 bases. The CDR3 runs to 13 residues. V was pared by 6 bases and J by 7 bases, with 5 bases of the junction left unmatched. Looked up from germline, CDR1 is SQVTM and CDR2 is ANQGSEA. The DNA of the CDR3 is TGCAGCGTCGGACAGGGGGCAGGGCAGCCCCAGCATTTT. This codes for CSVGQGAGQPQHF.

This chain connects TRBV19 to TRBJ2-1, with a possible D match to TRBD1 (7 bases). The CDR3 has 15 residues. Germline V gives CDR1 LNHDA, CDR2 SQIVND (reference sequence). Trimming pared 7 bases from V and 5 bases from J, leaving 18 bases between. The CDR3 protein is CASTLQGGINNEQFF. The CDR3 bases are TGTGCCAGTACCCTGCAGGGGGGAATAAACAATGAGCAGTTCTTC.

This clonotype has only a few counts. The rearrangement links TRBV7-2 to TRBJ2-3, with 12 positions matching TRBD2. Germline V CDR1 and CDR2: SGHTA, FQGNSA. The CDR3 loop spans 15 amino acids. The V gene end was trimmed by 6 bases and the J gene end by 10 bases; junction bases not matched to a gene: 11. CDR3 nucleotide sequence: TGTGCCAGCAGTGTAGACATGACTAGCGGGGGCTCGCAGTATTTT. It yields the protein CASSVDMTSGGSQYF.

This clonotype was seen many times. The chain couples TRBV7-2 to TRBJ2-7; 9 bases line up with TRBD1. V was pared by 0 bases and J by 4 bases, with 4 bases of the junction left unmatched. Per the germline V gene, CDR1 is SGHTA and CDR2 is FQGNSA. CDR3 size: 15 residues. CDR3 sequence reads: CASSLAGQGTYEQYF. CDR3 in DNA: TGTGCCAGCAGCTTAGCGGGACAGGGAACATACGAGCAGTACTTC.

In its sample, this clonotype was seen a few times. The V and J genes are TRBV28 and TRBJ2-1, with 12 bases fitting TRBD2. Germline V lookup: CDR1 MDHEN, CDR2 SYDVKM. With V trimmed by 4 bases and J by 10 bases, 11 bases remained unmatched. The CDR3 loop spans 16 amino acids. The CDR3 sequence: CASSSSGTSGFLEQFF. The CDR3 region has the DNA TGTGCCAGCAGTTCCTCCGGGACTAGCGGGTTCCTAGAGCAGTTCTTC.

The chain recombines TRBV7-9 with TRBJ2-7; 15 bases line up with TRBD2. Germline V gives CDR1 SEHNR, CDR2 FQNEAQ (reference sequence). With 6 bases clipped from V and 7 bases from J, the junction kept 7 bases outside the gene matches. CDR3 size: 15 residues. The CDR3 loop is CASSISGTSGREQYF. The CDR3 DNA reads as TGTGCCAGCAGTATTTCCGGGACTAGCGGGAGGGAGCAGTACTTC.

This clonotype was counted many times. The rearrangement links TRBV29-1 to TRBJ2-4, with 10 bases that match TRBD1. Germline CDR1 is SQVTM and CDR2 is ANQGSEA. The CDR3 runs to 12 residues. Trimming removed 3 bases from V and 9 bases from J; junction bases left unmatched: 2. The CDR3 nucleotides are TGCAGCGTTGAGCGGACAGGGGGCATTCAGTACTTC. Residues: CSVERTGGIQYF.

The genes are TRBV18 and TRBJ2-3; D gene unclear. Trimming stripped 5 bases from V and 2 bases from J, with 14 bases between. CDR1 is KGHSH, CDR2 LQKENI, per germline. The CDR3 extends over 15 amino acids. The CDR3 sequence is CASSSRTISTDTQYF. In DNA form, the CDR3 reads TGTGCCAGCTCATCGAGGACGATTTCCACAGATACGCAGTATTTT.

This clonotype turned up a few times. The chain combines TRBV27 with TRBJ1-3; maybe TRBD1 (6 bases). The V and J ends lost 5 bases and 8 bases respectively, with 16 bases between them. The CDR3 covers 14 residues. CDR1 and CDR2 from the germline V gene are MNHEY and SMNVEV (reference sequence). CDR3 bases: TGTGCCAGCAGTCCGCTTTACAGGGCGGACACCATATATTTT. It specifies CASSPLYRADTIYF.

V usage is TRBV7-2 and J usage is TRBJ2-7; maybe TRBD1 (5 bases). Deletions cut 0 bases from V and 0 bases from J, with 21 bases between. CDR3 size: 19 residues. CDR1 and CDR2 (germline): SGHTA, FQGNSA. CDR3 loop: CASSLAGITGRWPSYEQYF. DNA of the CDR3: TGTGCCAGCAGCTTAGCTGGTATAACAGGCCGTTGGCCCTCCTACGAGCAGTACTTC.

In its sample, this clonotype was seen a few times. The chain combines TRBV7-2 with TRBJ2-7, with 7 nucleotides matching TRBD2. V dropped 4 bases and J dropped 0; count of bases not matched to a gene: 9. In germline, CDR1 is SGHTA, CDR2 FQGNSA. The CDR3 spans 16 residues. The CDR3 region is CASSSFGTTSSYEQYF. As DNA, the CDR3 is TGTGCCAGCAGCTCATTCGGGACTACGAGCTCCTACGAGCAGTACTTC.

This clonotype occurred a few times. This chain links TRBV29-1 with TRBJ2-7; TRBD1 aligns across 8 bases. The CDR3 runs 14 residues. CDR1 is SQVTM and CDR2 is ANQGSEA in the germline V gene. After removal of 6 bases from V and 2 bases from J, the junction contained 9 bases not matched to a gene. The CDR3 here is CSVNRGTGPYEQYF. The CDR3 DNA is TGCAGCGTCAACAGGGGGACAGGTCCCTACGAGCAGTACTTC.

This clonotype was seen only a few times. The chain carries TRBV7-6 and TRBJ2-1; weak D call: TRBD2 (6 bases). The germline V gene encodes CDR1 SGHVS and CDR2 FNYEAQ. The CDR3 loop spans 17 amino acids. Trimming stripped 0 bases from V and 2 bases from J, with 14 bases between. CDR3 nucleotides: TGTGCCAGCAGCTTAGCCTCTAGCGCGCCGACCTACAATGAGCAGTTCTTC. Protein: CASSLASSAPTYNEQFF.

V and J are TRBV24-1 and TRBJ2-3, with 10 bases lining up with TRBD2. The CDR3 consists of 13 residues. Germline CDR1 reads KGHDR; CDR2 reads SFDVKD. V was pared by 9 bases and J by 4 bases, with 3 bases of the junction left unmatched. CDR3 residues: CATSSGSPDTQYF. In nucleotides, the CDR3 is TGTGCCACCTCTAGCGGGAGTCCAGATACGCAGTATTTT.

The rearrangement joins TRBV20-1 to TRBJ2-3; D perhaps matches TRBD1 (6 bases). The V end was cut by 1 base, the J end by 0 bases, with 14 bases between. The CDR3 has 16 residues. Germline V gene sequence: CDR1 DFQATT, CDR2 SNEGSKA (reference sequence). The CDR3 here is CSARGGRQDSTDTQYF. In DNA form, the CDR3 reads TGCAGTGCTAGAGGCGGCCGACAGGATAGCACAGATACGCAGTATTTT.

The chain combines TRBV20-1 with TRBJ2-5; 9 bases are shared with TRBD2. The V gene's germline CDR1 is DFQATT and CDR2 SNEGSKA (reference sequence). V trimming: 4 bases; J trimming: 4 bases; junction bases outside the gene matches: 7. The CDR3 spans 14 residues. CDR3 amino acids: CSATRGGEGETQYF. CDR3 nucleotide sequence: TGCAGTGCTACACGCGGGGGGGAGGGAGAGACCCAGTACTTC.

This chain connects TRBV7-2 to TRBJ1-2; D is ambiguous. The germline V and J ends were trimmed by 1 base and 4 bases, with 7 bases remaining between them. CDR3 size: 13 residues. Per the germline V gene, CDR1 is SGHTA and CDR2 is FQGNSA. As DNA, the CDR3 is TGTGCCAGCAGCTTAGAAAGTAGCTATGGCTACACCTTC. Encoded protein: CASSLESSYGYTF. The complete variable domain, with remaining parts taken from reference TRBV7-2 and TRBJ1-2, reads GAGVSQSPSNKVTEKGKDVELRCDPISGHTALYWYRQSLGQGLEFLIYFQGNSAPDKSGLPSDRFSAERTGGSVSTLTIQRTQQEDSAVYLCASSLESSYGYTFGSGTRLTVV.

The chain has TRBV24-1 and TRBJ1-2; D not certain. This CDR3 has 14 amino acids. CDR1 and CDR2 from the germline V gene are KGHDR and SFDVKD. The V and J ends lost 5 bases and 3 bases respectively, with 12 bases between them. CDR3 protein: CATSASPVDYGYTF. DNA for the CDR3: TGTGCCACCAGTGCTTCCCCGGTGGACTATGGCTACACCTTC.

The DNA for the CDR3 is TGTGCCAGCAGCTTATCCGCCCAAAGGCGCGAGCAGTACTTC. Protein product: CASSLSAQRREQYF. The V call is TRBV7-9, the J call TRBJ2-7, with D unclear. V was shortened by 2 bases and J by 6 bases, with 14 bases between the two germline ends. Per the germline V gene, CDR1 is SEHNR and CDR2 is FQNEAQ (reference sequence). This CDR3 has 14 residues.